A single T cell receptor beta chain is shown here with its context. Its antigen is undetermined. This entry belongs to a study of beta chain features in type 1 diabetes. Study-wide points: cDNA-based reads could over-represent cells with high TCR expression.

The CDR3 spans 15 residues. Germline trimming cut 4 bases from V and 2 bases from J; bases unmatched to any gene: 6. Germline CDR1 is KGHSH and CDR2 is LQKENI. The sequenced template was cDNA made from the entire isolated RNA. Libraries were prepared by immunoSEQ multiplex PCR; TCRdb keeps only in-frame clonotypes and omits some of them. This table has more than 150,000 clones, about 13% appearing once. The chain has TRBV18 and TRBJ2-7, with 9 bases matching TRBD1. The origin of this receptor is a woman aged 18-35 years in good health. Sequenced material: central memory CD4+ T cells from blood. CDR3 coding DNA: TGTGCCAGCTCACTTGACAGGGGGTTACCCTACGAGCAGTACTTC. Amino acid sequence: CASSLDRGLPYEQYF.